This entry features one TCR beta chain sequence. Its target antigen remains unknown. The record has no base qualities; no much larger clone is one base away. The germline V gene (reference sequence) provides CDR1 MNHEY and CDR2 SMNVEV. The CDR3 measures 14 amino acids from cysteine to phenylalanine. This entry keeps only the CDR3 DNA: 42 bases, framed from base 1. At the junction V is shortened by 9 bases and J by 0 bases; bases outside the gene matches: 7. This specimen belongs to a study of CD8 T cells in Susac syndrome (dated by TCRdb to between 2018 and 2021). Study-wide context: The study used repertoire sequencing to test whether antigen drove CD8+ T cell activation and differentiation in Susac syndrome. CD8+ T cell repertoire clonality was compared between some 13 healthy donors, some 14 Susac syndrome patients and 15 multiple sclerosis patients. Results and caveats for the whole study, not just this receptor: The number of individuals in the TCR sequencing and HLA analysis was recognized as being relatively small.

RNA was extracted using the RNeasy kit, and about 0.45 to 1 microgram was reverse transcribed with random hexamers. The immunoSEQ multiplex PCR assay, which covers 54 Vbeta and 13 Jbeta segments, was used to amplify TCR beta CDR3 regions. Bias from PCR amplification was corrected by using a synthetic template baseline for primer optimization and for computational correction. Regarding the original processing steps: Only productive sequences were kept, with reads annotated to V, D and J genes according to IMGT and analyzed in immunoSEQ Analyzer. Clonality was computed as one minus Shannon entropy normalized by log2 of the number of productive unique sequences. For each patient and control, public and private clones were evaluated among the 100 most prevalent clones. A clone was defined as Susac-specific if it was absent from the healthy and MS cohorts, from roughly 990 published viral clones and from other ImmuneACCESS disease sequences. TCRdb reprocessed the public reads (quality trimming at Q25 with fastp, clone calling with MiXCR) and kept in-frame beta chains. A single entry per CDR3 protein holds the most common genes and DNA from its merged rows. It is TCRdb's table, rather than the study itself, that gives the V and J calls and clone size. The sample profile shows 250,000 to 300,000 distinct CDR3 sequences; approximately 85% of them were found once. The top ten clonotypes cover about 0.22% of the sample.

Peripheral blood CD8+ and CD4+ T cells from healthy donors, Susac syndrome patients and multiple sclerosis patients were profiled by high-throughput TCR beta sequencing. The multiple sclerosis controls were treatment-naive patients who had stable or active relapsing-remitting disease and met the revised McDonald criteria. Bulk CD8+ and CD4+ T cells were purified by magnetic negative isolation, whereas CD8+ TEMRA cells were enriched by FACS. Blood was collected in EDTA tubes and processed within 24 hours, with PBMCs isolated through density gradient centrifugation. PBMCs intended for TCR sequencing were cryopreserved in liquid nitrogen and thawed later in a water bath at 37 degrees C. A purity of at least 90% was achieved for sorted or isolated CD4+, CD8+ and CD8+ TEMRA cells.

This clonotype originated in a human donor with multiple sclerosis. Here the chain combines TRBV27 and TRBJ1-1, with 7 bases aligning to TRBD1. Sequencing was performed on CD8+ T cells from PBMCs. The CDR3: CASSLTGVNTEAFF. In nucleotide form, the sequence is TGTGCCAGTAGTCTCACAGGGGTGAACACTGAAGCTTTCTTT.